Described below is a single T cell receptor (beta chain) sequence and its context. Antigen: not known. The data originate from a study of identical twins. Broader study findings: Out-of-frame alpha sequences that twins shared showed excess low generation probability. The models gave estimates that fell short of the out-of-frame TCR alpha sharing seen in monozygotic twins.

The CDR3 totals 17 residues. Unmatched junction bases numbered 7, after V lost 2 bases and J lost 1 base. CDR1 is SGHVS and CDR2 is FNYEAQ in the germline V gene. A universal primer site was created by template switching, with the cDNA bearing unique molecular identifiers. Each CDR3 protein is one row after TCRdb ran MiXCR on the 5' RACE reads. The sample shows 750,000 to 950,000 distinct CDR3 sequences, 12% of them seen only once. The sample also formed part of further work on yellow fever vaccine responses in identical twins. Per that paper: Reportedly, the T cell response mounted by twins to vaccine seemed partly convergent, partly personalized.

The genes are TRBV7-6 and TRBJ2-3; 9 bases align to TRBD2. The sequenced sample was PBMCs. This receptor was identified in a woman between 18 and 29 years old in good health. The CDR3 sequence: CASSLNVASGGTDTQYF. DNA of the CDR3: TGTGCCAGCAGCTTAAATGTGGCTAGCGGGGGCACAGATACGCAGTATTTT.